The 6 T cell receptor beta chains below come from one sample, sequenced in a study of patients and donors after allogeneic stem cell transplantation. MiXCR was run by TCRdb on the RT-PCR reads, yielding one entry per CDR3 protein. The sample gives some 150,000 distinct CDR3 sequences, approximately 40% of which show up once; 40% to 55% is in the top ten. The sequenced sample consisted of blood, either unsorted or a sorted T cell fraction (not recorded which). These TCRs come from a human donor who was either an allogeneic HSCT recipient or a stem cell or donor lymphocyte infusion donor (not recorded which). It is not recorded whose cells these are; they may come from a transplant donor.

The rearrangement uses TRBV12-3 or TRBV12-4 and TRBJ2-3; D uncertain. V dropped 3 bases and J dropped 4 bases, with 8 bases sitting between them. CDR3 length: 13 amino acids. CDR3 nucleotide sequence: TGTGCCAGCAGTTTGCGACCCCCAGATACGCAGTATTTT. Translating gives CASSLRPPDTQYF.

The gene calls are TRBV12-3 or TRBV12-4 and TRBJ2-1, with D uncertain. The CDR3 extends over 12 amino acids. The V gene lost 3 bases and the J gene lost 8 bases, with 8 bases spanning the gap. The CDR3 nucleotides are TGTGCCAGCAGTTTGGAAGGAGATGAGCAGTTCTTC. Amino acid sequence: CASSLEGDEQFF.

The rearrangement links TRBV5-6 to TRBJ2-2, with D perhaps matching TRBD2 (5 bases). Trimming removed 2 bases at V and 1 base at J, with 12 bases between. Germline CDR1 SGHDT, CDR2 YYEEEE. CDR3 length: 16 residues. DNA for the CDR3: TGTGCCAGCAGCTTTTTTACGGGGTTGAACACCGGGGAGCTGTTTTTT. This encodes CASSFFTGLNTGELFF.

The chain has TRBV28 and TRBJ2-2, with TRBD1 identical over 8 bases. The CDR3 runs to 15 residues. The ends lost 6 bases at V and 2 bases at J; junction bases unmatched: 5. The germline V gene has CDR1 MDHEN and CDR2 SYDVKM. The chain's CDR3 is CASSRQGANTGELFF. CDR3 sequence (DNA): TGTGCCAGCAGCCGTCAGGGGGCAAACACCGGGGAGCTGTTTTTT.

The chain couples TRBV27 to TRBJ1-6, with TRBD1 as a possible D gene (5 bases). Germline V CDR1 and CDR2: MNHEY, SMNVEV (reference sequence). Between the trimmed V and J ends, which lost 6 bases and 2 bases, there was a span of 8 bases. The CDR3 sequence is 14 residues long. The CDR3 protein is CASSLGAYNSPLHF. DNA of the CDR3: TGTGCCAGCAGCCTAGGGGCCTATAATTCACCCCTCCACTTT.

This rearrangement joins TRBV5-6 to TRBJ2-4; D is undetermined. Trimming removed 6 bases at V and 5 bases at J, with 12 bases between. The CDR3 consists of 13 residues. The germline gives CDR1 SGHDT, CDR2 YYEEEE. The DNA for the CDR3 is TGTGCCAGCACCCTTTCGGCGGAAAACATTCAGTACTTC. Amino acids: CASTLSAENIQYF.